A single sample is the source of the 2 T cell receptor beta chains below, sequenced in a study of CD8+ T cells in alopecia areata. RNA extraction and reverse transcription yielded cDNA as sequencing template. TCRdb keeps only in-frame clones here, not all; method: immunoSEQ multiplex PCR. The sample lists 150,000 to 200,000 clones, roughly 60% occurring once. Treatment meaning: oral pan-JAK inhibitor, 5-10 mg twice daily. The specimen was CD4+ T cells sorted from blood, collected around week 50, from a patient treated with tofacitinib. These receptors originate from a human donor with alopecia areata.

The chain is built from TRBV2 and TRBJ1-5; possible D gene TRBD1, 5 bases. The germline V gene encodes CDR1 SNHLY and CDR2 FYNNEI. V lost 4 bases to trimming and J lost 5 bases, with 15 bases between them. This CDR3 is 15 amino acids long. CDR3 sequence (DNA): TGTGCCAGCAGTGCGGGGGTTTTTGAGGATCAGCCCCAGCATTTT. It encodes CASSAGVFEDQPQHF.

CDR3 bases: TGCAGCGTTTTAGTAGGGGGGGCAGATACGCAGTATTTT. It specifies CSVLVGGADTQYF. This chain uses TRBV29-1 with TRBJ2-3; tentatively, D is TRBD2 (7 bases). Germline V CDR1 and CDR2: SQVTM, ANQGSEA. The CDR3 covers 13 residues. With 5 bases removed from V and 4 bases from J, the gap between germline ends came to 13 bases.